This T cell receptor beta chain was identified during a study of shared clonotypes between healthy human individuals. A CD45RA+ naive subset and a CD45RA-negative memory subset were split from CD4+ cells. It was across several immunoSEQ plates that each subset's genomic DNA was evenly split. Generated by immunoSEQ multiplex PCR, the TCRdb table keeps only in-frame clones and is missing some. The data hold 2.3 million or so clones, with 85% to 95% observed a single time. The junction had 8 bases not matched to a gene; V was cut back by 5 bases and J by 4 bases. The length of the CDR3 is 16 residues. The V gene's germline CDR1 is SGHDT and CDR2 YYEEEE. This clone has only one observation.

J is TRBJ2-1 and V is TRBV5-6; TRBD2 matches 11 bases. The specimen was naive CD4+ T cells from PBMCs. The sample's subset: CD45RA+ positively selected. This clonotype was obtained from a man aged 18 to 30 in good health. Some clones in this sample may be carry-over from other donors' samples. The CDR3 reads CASRRLRTSGYNEQFF. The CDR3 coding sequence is TGTGCCAGCAGGCGGCTCAGGACTAGCGGGTACAATGAGCAGTTCTTC.